This T cell receptor (beta chain) was sequenced for a study of blood T cell repertoires in COVID-19 (dated by TCRdb to 2020 to 2022). For the wider study: Samples from collaborators originated in the United States, Italy and Spain and spanned both the acute and convalescent phases of COVID-19. The repertoires were released in a freely available public database intended as a resource for research on the immune response to SARS-CoV-2. HLA class I and class II types, where available, came from metadata supplied by the sample provider rather than from assay-based typing. The material from the prospective study consisted of cDNA or gDNA derived from T cells, B-cell-depleted T cells, or PBMCs. The dataset comprised deeply sampled blood TCRbeta repertoires from subjects exposed to, actively infected with, or recovered from COVID-19. The samples were drawn from the first 160 participants of the ongoing ImmuneRACE study and from 1,254 subjects provided by 6 global collaborators. The sample metadata nearly always contained a de-identified subject ID, COVID-19 status, age in years and sex. Overall study results and their limits: Clinical and demographic metadata were provided uncurated, with the amount varying by source and participant.

The immunoSEQ Assay, a bias-controlled multiplex PCR, was used to amplify TCRbeta CDR3 regions from genomic DNA. For the original study's pipeline: Within the assay, amplification of reference gene primers was used to estimate how many nucleated cells each sample contained. To quantify the absolute abundance of each unique TCRbeta CDR3 rearrangement, sequence reads were collapsed and filtered. For each sample, productive Simpson clonality was calculated by taking the square root of Simpson's diversity index across productive rearrangements. TCRdb limited this immuneACCESS table to in-frame rearrangements with V and J called. A share of clones is missing; checked studies link under half to unresolved V genes, and the rest is unexplained. V, J and clone size are those of that table, while D and trimming were read from the DNA. This sample has around 120,000 clones in its table, and about 79% of those were observed once. In total, the top ten clones hold about 2.1% of the sample.

Concerning this clone itself: Its specific antigen is unknown. No base quality information exists; no much larger clone differs at one position.

V lost 4 bases and J lost 2 bases; the stretch between them is 14 bases long. The CDR3 numbers 16 residues from cysteine through phenylalanine. Only CDR3 DNA remains: 48 bases, in frame from the first base. CDR1 and CDR2 were assigned from the germline V gene (reference sequence) as MNHEY and SMNVEV. Each collaborating institution followed its own protocols to collect whole blood in K2EDTA tubes. For TCRbeta analysis, collaborator samples were shipped as frozen whole blood, as isolated PBMCs, or as DNA extracted from either sample type. The origin of this receptor is a man between 65 and 79 years old with acute or convalescent COVID-19. The chain uses TRBV27 and TRBJ2-2; D gene: possibly TRBD2, on 5 matching bases. Material for sequencing was peripheral blood. Here is the DNA: TGTGCCAGCAGTTACCTCGGGGTGGACAACACCGGGGAGCTGTTTTTT. This gives the protein CASSYLGVDNTGELFF.